A selection of T cell receptor beta chains follows, all from one sample in a study of shared clonotypes between healthy human individuals. TCRdb's table, derived via immunoSEQ multiplex PCR, lists solely in-frame clones and lacks some. Counted here are 150,000 to 200,000 clones, approximately 92% occurring once; the ten biggest clones make up around 0.067%. Sequenced sample: naive CD4+ T cells sorted from blood. The receptor set was obtained from a woman aged 25 to 39 in good health. Each CDR3 is given without its conserved first and last residue. The size of a clone is reported for some rows only, either as once, few or many, or as a class for expanded clones.

TRBV5-1	few	TRBJ2-7	ASTNRGRIGYEQY
TRBV2	NA	TRBJ2-5	ASSSEDSSTETQY
TRBV5-8	NA	TRBJ1-5	ASSPDSNQPQH
TRBV7-2	NA	NA	ASSTGPAYEQY
TRBV7-8	NA	TRBJ2-1	ASSLISYNEQF
TRBV11-3	NA	TRBJ2-1	ASSLGGGGYYNEQF
TRBV19	NA	TRBJ2-5	ASSMGSGRATQY
TRBV4-1	NA	TRBJ2-1	ASSPPAGGLTYNEQF
TRBV7-9	NA	TRBJ2-7	ASSRLAGAYEQY
TRBV7-2	NA	TRBJ2-7	ASSLGGTGTNEQY
TRBV28	NA	TRBJ2-1	ASSLENEQF
TRBV28	NA	TRBJ2-3	ASSWAGTADTQY
TRBV9	NA	TRBJ1-3	ASGLGNGNTIY
TRBV5-1	NA	TRBJ2-7	ASSSHEGQY
TRBV14	NA	TRBJ2-7	ASSARLAGVVQY
TRBV27	NA	TRBJ2-7	ASSLAGTYGQY
TRBV5-1	NA	NA	ASTRGGDNSYEQY
TRBV2	once	TRBJ2-7	ASSDLSSARTYEQY
TRBV28	NA	TRBJ1-5	ASSFGQGFNQPQH
TRBV29-1	NA	NA	SVEVRHRISYEQY
TRBV19	NA	TRBJ2-7	ASSIAVGPPPYEQY
TRBV18	few	TRBJ2-7	ASSPGFGPLEQY